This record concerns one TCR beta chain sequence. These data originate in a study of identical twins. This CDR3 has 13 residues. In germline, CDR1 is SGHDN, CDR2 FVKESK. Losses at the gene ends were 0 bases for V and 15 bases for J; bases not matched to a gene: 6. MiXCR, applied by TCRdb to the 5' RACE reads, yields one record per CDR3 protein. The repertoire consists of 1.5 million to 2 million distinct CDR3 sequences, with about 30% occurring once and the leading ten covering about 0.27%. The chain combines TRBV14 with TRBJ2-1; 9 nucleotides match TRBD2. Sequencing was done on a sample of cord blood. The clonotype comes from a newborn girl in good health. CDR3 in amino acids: CASSQDLGTSLFF. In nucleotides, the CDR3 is TGTGCCAGCAGCCAAGATTTAGGGACTAGCTTGTTCTTC.